This T cell receptor (beta chain) appears in the sequencing data of a study of blood T cell repertoires in COVID-19. This CDR3 contains 15 residues. V was shortened by 5 bases and J by 8 bases, with 21 bases between the two germline ends. Germline-derived CDR1 and CDR2 are LNHDA and SQIVND (reference sequence). Measured with immunoSEQ multiplex PCR; TCRdb has only the in-frame clones, and not every one. Among roughly 310,000 clones, 75% to 90% were seen once, and the ten largest hold under 3.5%. The sample comprised peripheral blood. This receptor was obtained from a woman in her 30s with COVID-19, enrolled during active disease. The rearrangement joins TRBV19 to TRBJ1-2; D possibly corresponds to TRBD1 (6 bases). The CDR3 DNA follows: TGTGCCAGTAGTCCCCGACAGGCTTCCAGGACGGGCTACACCTTC. Translating gives CASSPRQASRTGYTF.